These 32 T cell receptor beta chains were all obtained from the same sample, sequenced in a study of long-term antiretroviral therapy in people with HIV. With survey level as its setting, the immunoSEQ assay was v3.0. Sequencing used immunoSEQ multiplex PCR; TCRdb keeps in-frame clones, though not all of them. Of 25,000 to 30,000 clones in the sample, over 85% were seen once. The sample here was unsorted PBMCs, taken roughly 6.3 years after starting antiretroviral therapy. Every receptor here comes from a woman aged 40 to 50 with HIV.

The chain combines TRBV7-2 with TRBJ2-5, with D perhaps TRBD1 (5 bases). V gave up 5 bases and J gave up 2 bases, with 12 bases separating them. The V gene's germline CDR1 is SGHTA and CDR2 FQGNSA. This CDR3 has 14 amino acids. CDR3 residues: CASSTGSEQETQYF. DNA for the CDR3: TGTGCCAGCAGCACAGGCTCAGAACAAGAGACCCAGTACTTC.

The chain uses TRBV5-1 and TRBJ1-2; TRBD1 agrees at 7 bases. This CDR3 region has 19 residues. V was pared by 0 bases and J by 2 bases, with 16 bases of the junction left unmatched. The germline V gene encodes CDR1 SGHRS and CDR2 YFSETQ. CDR3 DNA sequence: TGCGCCAGCAGCTTGGCGGCGGGCGTTTCCAGGGGGATCAACTATGGCTACACCTTC. Amino acid sequence: CASSLAAGVSRGINYGYTF.

This sequence joins TRBV19 and TRBJ2-5, with 9 bases fitting TRBD1. The V and J ends lost 4 bases and 4 bases, in that order; junction bases with no gene match: 4. This CDR3 has 14 residues. Germline CDR1 and CDR2: LNHDA and SQIVND (reference sequence). CDR3 sequence: CASSTRQGGETQYF. The CDR3 DNA sequence: TGTGCCAGTAGTACCCGACAGGGGGGAGAGACCCAGTACTTC.

A word on this clone: Within the sample, other DNA sequences also encode this same CDR3. The chain links TRBV29-1 to TRBJ1-2; D is unclear. Trimming removed 1 base from V and 0 bases from J, with 6 bases in between. The germline V gene has CDR1 SQVTM and CDR2 ANQGSEA. The length of the CDR3 is 13 residues. Here the CDR3 DNA reads TGCAGCGTTGAAGGGGCAGCTAACTATGGCTACACCTTC. As protein: CSVEGAANYGYTF.

V usage is TRBV5-1 and J usage is TRBJ1-1; TRBD1 is a possible D gene (5 bases). Germline-derived CDR1 and CDR2 are SGHRS and YFSETQ. V lost 1 base and J lost 2, with 15 bases in between. The CDR3 spans 16 residues. DNA of the CDR3: TGCGCCAGCAGCTTGCCACGGGCAGGGTTAAACACTGAAGCTTTCTTT. Amino acid sequence: CASSLPRAGLNTEAFF.

The gene calls are TRBV7-2 and TRBJ2-1, with 15 bases aligning to TRBD2. CDR1 and CDR2 from the germline V gene are SGHTA and FQGNSA. J was trimmed by 11 bases and V by 6 bases; bases with no gene match: 11. CDR3 length: 16 residues. The CDR3 nucleotides read TGTGCCAGCAGTCAAGTAGGGGGACTAGCGGGGGGCCAGCAGTTCTTC. Encoded protein: CASSQVGGLAGGQQFF.

V and J are TRBV13 and TRBJ2-2; 8 nucleotides align to TRBD2. There are 16 residues in the CDR3. V shed 5 bases and J 4 bases; nucleotides not matched to a gene: 9. Germline V lookup: CDR1 PRHDT, CDR2 FYEKMQ (reference sequence). The CDR3 loop reads CASSPGGAEATGELFF. CDR3 bases: TGTGCCAGCAGCCCGGGGGGGGCCGAGGCCACCGGGGAGCTGTTTTTT.

The rearrangement links TRBV10-1 to TRBJ1-6; no definite D call. The V end lost 3 bases, the J end lost 8 bases, and 8 bases lay between the germline ends. The CDR3 runs 13 residues. The V gene's germline CDR1 is WNHNN and CDR2 SYGVQD (reference sequence). The CDR3 region has the DNA TGCGCCAGCAGTGATCAAACGGATTCACCCCTCCACTTT. Its protein product is CASSDQTDSPLHF.

V is TRBV19 and J is TRBJ1-1, with 8 nucleotides matching TRBD1. Germline loops: CDR1 LNHDA, CDR2 SQIVND (reference sequence). The CDR3 sequence is 15 residues long. V gave up 6 bases and J gave up 2 bases; unmatched junction bases: 8. The CDR3 region is CASRNEGQDNTEAFF. The CDR3 DNA reads TGTGCCAGTAGAAATGAGGGACAGGACAACACTGAAGCTTTCTTT.

This chain joins TRBV9 and TRBJ2-3; no clear D gene. CDR1 is SGDLS and CDR2 is YYNGEE in the germline V gene. The germline V and J ends were trimmed by 4 bases and 0 bases, with 12 bases remaining between them. This CDR3 has 15 amino acids. Here the CDR3 reads CASSSTEQSTDTQYF. In nucleotides, the CDR3 is TGTGCCAGCAGCTCGACCGAACAAAGCACAGATACGCAGTATTTT.

The rearrangement links TRBV6-5 to TRBJ2-7; 10 bases are shared with TRBD1. Germline CDR1 is MNHEY and CDR2 is SVGAGI. J gave up 1 base and V 2 bases, and 2 bases lay outside the gene matches. This CDR3 has 15 residues. Here the CDR3 DNA reads TGTGCCAGCAGTTACCCGGGACAGGGGTCCTACGAGCAGTACTTC. Translating it yields CASSYPGQGSYEQYF.

The chain couples TRBV9 to TRBJ2-1; TRBD2 aligns across 12 bases. V lost 4 bases and J lost 10; bases outside the gene matches: 12. CDR3 length equals 16 residues. Germline CDR1 SGDLS, CDR2 YYNGEE. CDR3 DNA: TGTGCCAGCAGCTCGACTAGCGGGGGAGACCCGTACGAGCAGTTCTTC. The encoded protein is CASSSTSGGDPYEQFF.

The chain is built from TRBV7-9 and TRBJ1-1, with 7 bases matching TRBD1. Germline-derived CDR1 and CDR2 are SEHNR and FQNEAQ (reference sequence). The CDR3 spans 15 residues. The V gene end was trimmed by 5 bases and the J gene end by 0 bases; junction bases not matched to a gene: 6. The CDR3: CASSPRGQVNTEAFF. CDR3 bases: TGTGCCAGCAGCCCCCGCGGACAGGTGAACACTGAAGCTTTCTTT.

The chain is built from TRBV5-1 and TRBJ2-5; D gene uncertain. CDR1 is SGHRS and CDR2 is YFSETQ in the germline V gene. The CDR3 consists of 14 residues. V was cut by 4 bases and J by 0 bases, with 10 bases left in between. As DNA, the CDR3 is TGCGCCAGCAGCCCCCAAGGAAACCAAGAGACCCAGTACTTC. Translation gives CASSPQGNQETQYF.

The rearrangement joins TRBV5-1 to TRBJ2-3; 8 bases match TRBD2. After removal of 5 bases from V and 1 base from J, the junction contained 9 bases not matched to a gene. Germline CDR1 is SGHRS and CDR2 is YFSETQ. The CDR3 consists of 16 residues. CDR3: CASRRTTTSGTDTQYF. In DNA form, the CDR3 reads TGCGCCAGCAGGAGAACTACGACTAGCGGCACAGATACGCAGTATTTT.

The chain joins TRBV7-2 to TRBJ1-5; D is undetermined. With 5 bases removed from V and 3 bases from J, the gap between germline ends came to 5 bases. From germline, CDR1 is SGHTA and CDR2 FQGNSA. This CDR3 is 12 amino acids long. CDR3 nucleotide sequence: TGTGCCAGCAGCACATACAATCAGCCCCAGCATTTT. It codes for CASSTYNQPQHF. The whole variable domain, filled in from reference TRBV7-2 and TRBJ1-5, reads GAGVSQSPSNKVTEKGKDVELRCDPISGHTALYWYRQSLGQGLEFLIYFQGNSAPDKSGLPSDRFSAERTGGSVSTLTIQRTQQEDSAVYLCASSTYNQPQHFGDGTRLSIL.

The rearrangement joins TRBV9 to TRBJ1-2; tentative D call: TRBD1 (6 bases). The CDR3 runs 16 residues. Germline V CDR1 and CDR2: SGDLS, YYNGEE. Between the trimmed V and J ends, which lost 0 bases and 4 bases, there was a span of 16 bases. This CDR3 reads CASSVATLTGPYGYTF. DNA for the CDR3: TGTGCCAGCAGCGTAGCTACGTTAACAGGGCCCTATGGCTACACCTTC. Full variable domain (missing parts from reference TRBV9 and TRBJ1-2): DSGVTQTPKHLITATGQRVTLRCSPRSGDLSVYWYQQSLDQGLQFLIQYYNGEERAKGNILERFSAQQFPDLHSELNLSSLELGDSALYFCASSVATLTGPYGYTFGSGTRLTVV.

This chain connects TRBV6-5 to TRBJ2-7; D assignment may be TRBD1 or TRBD2 (5 bases each). This CDR3 is 12 amino acids long. The germline V and J ends were trimmed by 9 bases and 4 bases, with 13 bases remaining between them. Germline-derived CDR1 and CDR2 are MNHEY and SVGAGI. This chain's CDR3 is CASRDPRYEQYF. In DNA, the CDR3 is TGTGCCAGTCGGGACCCAAGGTACGAGCAGTACTTC.

This clone was counted a single time. The rearrangement joins TRBV12-5 to TRBJ1-1; TRBD1 might be the D (6 bases). The CDR3 is made up of 16 amino acids. Trimming pared 0 bases from V and 2 bases from J, leaving 13 bases between. Germline V CDR1 and CDR2: LGHNT, FRNRAP. CDR3 coding DNA: TGTGCTAGTGGTTTGGTACCCGGGGGCATCAACACTGAAGCTTTCTTT. Residues: CASGLVPGGINTEAFF.

V gene TRBV30 combines with J gene TRBJ2-2; D might be TRBD1 (6 bases). The ends were cut back, 2 bases at V and 4 bases at J, with 8 bases in the middle. This CDR3 has 13 amino acids. Per the germline V gene, CDR1 is GTSNPN and CDR2 is SVGIG (reference sequence). CDR3 DNA: TGTGCCTGGAGTCACAGGGTCACCGGGGAGCTGTTTTTT. It is translated as CAWSHRVTGELFF.

This chain joins TRBV7-9 and TRBJ2-6; D may be TRBD2 (5 bases). The CDR3 is 14 residues long. Germline values: CDR1 SEHNR, CDR2 FQNEAQ (reference sequence). The germline V and J ends were trimmed by 5 bases and 11 bases, with 16 bases remaining between them. The CDR3 nucleotides are TGTGCCAGCAGCCCTCGGGGAAGGCCGGACGTCCTGACTTTC. Translated: CASSPRGRPDVLTF.

The rearrangement uses TRBV9 and TRBJ1-2; D possibly corresponds to TRBD1 (6 bases). The germline CDR1 and CDR2 sequences are SGDLS and YYNGEE. The CDR3 totals 15 residues. The germline V and J ends were trimmed by 4 bases and 7 bases, with 20 bases remaining between them. The CDR3, as DNA: TGTGCCAGCAGCTCAAACGTCAAACAGGGAGGTGGCTACACCTTC. Its translation: CASSSNVKQGGGYTF. Looking up the rest from reference TRBV9 and TRBJ1-2 gives the full variable domain: DSGVTQTPKHLITATGQRVTLRCSPRSGDLSVYWYQQSLDQGLQFLIQYYNGEERAKGNILERFSAQQFPDLHSELNLSSLELGDSALYFCASSSNVKQGGGYTFGSGTRLTVV.

This clone qualifies as medium-sized. V usage is TRBV10-3 and J usage is TRBJ1-6; D is unclear. Germline V gene data show CDR1 as ENHRY and CDR2 as SYGVKD. With 10 bases removed from V and 6 bases from J, the gap between germline ends came to 16 bases. The CDR3 sequence is 14 residues long. The CDR3 here is CATQVEHPNSPLHF. CDR3 DNA sequence: TGTGCCACCCAGGTCGAACACCCTAATTCACCCCTCCACTTT.

The rearrangement joins TRBV2 to TRBJ1-2; no definite D call. Germline assignment: CDR1 SNHLY and CDR2 FYNNEI. This CDR3 contains 15 residues. The V and J ends lost 0 bases and 0 bases respectively, with 8 bases between them. DNA of the CDR3: TGTGCCAGCAGTGAAGCTAGGGTAACTAACTATGGCTACACCTTC. Amino acids: CASSEARVTNYGYTF.

This chain joins TRBV29-1 and TRBJ1-2; no definite D call. In germline, CDR1 is SQVTM, CDR2 ANQGSEA. V was cut by 4 bases and J by 2 bases, with 11 bases left in between. This CDR3 region has 13 residues. The CDR3 region has the DNA TGCAGCGTTGGTGGCACCACAAACTATGGCTACACCTTC. The encoded protein is CSVGGTTNYGYTF.

This chain joins TRBV9 and TRBJ2-3; 14 bases fit TRBD2. The length of the CDR3 is 18 residues. V gave up 6 bases and J gave up 0 bases; unmatched junction bases: 9. The germline CDR1 and CDR2 sequences are SGDLS and YYNGEE. CDR3 in amino acids: CASTSGTSGGLSTDTQYF. The DNA for the CDR3 is TGTGCCAGCACCTCCGGGACTAGCGGGGGACTTAGCACAGATACGCAGTATTTT.

The J gene is TRBJ1-5, the V gene TRBV15; TRBD1 matches at 7 bases. Unmatched junction bases numbered 10, after V lost 4 bases and J lost 7 bases. Germline CDR1 and CDR2: LNHNV and YYDKDF (reference sequence). This CDR3 region has 15 residues. CDR3 sequence (DNA): TGTGCCACCAGCATGAAGAAACAGGGGACGCAGCCCCAGCATTTT. It codes for CATSMKKQGTQPQHF.

V usage is TRBV7-8 and J usage is TRBJ1-2, with D maybe TRBD1 (5 bases). Germline V gene lookup returns CDR1 SGHVS and CDR2 FQNEAQ. CDR3 length equals 16 residues. Trimming stripped 5 bases from V and 7 bases from J, with 23 bases between. The CDR3 DNA reads TGTGCCAGCAGCCACAATTCCCTTCAGCAGGGCAGTGGCTACACCTTC. It translates to CASSHNSLQQGSGYTF.

This chain joins TRBV6-1 and TRBJ1-4, with 9 bases lining up with TRBD1. The trim removed 6 bases at V and 3 bases at J, leaving 2 bases unmatched. Germline lookup yields CDR1 MNHNS and CDR2 SASEGT. The CDR3 runs 14 residues. The CDR3 loop is CASRRTGANEKLFF. CDR3 DNA: TGTGCCAGCAGGAGGACAGGGGCTAATGAAAAACTGTTTTTT.

J is TRBJ1-1 and V is TRBV7-2, with D uncertain. Germline CDR1 is SGHTA and CDR2 is FQGNSA. V lost 2 bases to trimming and J lost 0 bases, with 1 base between them. CDR3 length: 12 amino acids. The CDR3 DNA sequence: TGTGCCAGCAGCTTAATGAACACTGAAGCTTTCTTT. As protein: CASSLMNTEAFF.

In this sample, this clone turned up once. The V call is TRBV30, the J call TRBJ1-2; a weak D match, TRBD1 (5 bases). V was trimmed by 4 bases and J by 6 bases, leaving 9 bases between them. The germline CDR1 and CDR2 sequences are GTSNPN and SVGIG (reference sequence). The CDR3 loop spans 11 amino acids. In nucleotides, the CDR3 is TGTGCCTGGACAGGGCTGGATGGCTACACCTTC. Translated: CAWTGLDGYTF.

The rearrangement uses TRBV9 and TRBJ1-2; D perhaps matches TRBD1 (6 bases). V was clipped by 0 bases and J by 8 bases, with 17 bases between them. Germline V gene data show CDR1 as SGDLS and CDR2 as YYNGEE. This CDR3 region has 15 residues. CDR3 sequence: CASSVVSGAPGGYTF. The CDR3 DNA is TGTGCCAGCAGCGTAGTGTCGGGGGCTCCAGGCGGCTACACCTTC.